A single sample is the source of the 27 T cell receptor beta chains below, sequenced in a study of T cell repertoires in ileal Crohn's disease. Time point meaning: inflamed ileum from the surgical specimen. The method was immunoSEQ multiplex PCR; TCRdb's version includes in-frame clones alone and lacks a portion of them. The sample consists of 9,500 to 12,000 clones, about nine tenths of them appearing once. Sequencing was carried out using ileal tissue. These receptors were taken from an adult with Crohn's disease.

This clone is a singleton in its sample. The chain employs TRBV30 and TRBJ1-3; D is perhaps TRBD1 (6 bases). The CDR3 is 14 residues long. V shed 4 bases and J shed 5 bases, with 15 bases lying between them. Per the germline V gene, CDR1 is GTSNPN and CDR2 is SVGIG (reference sequence). In DNA form, the CDR3 reads TGTGCCTGGAAGGTCGGACAGTTGCGAAACACCATATATTTT. Its translation: CAWKVGQLRNTIYF.

V and J are TRBV10-1 and TRBJ2-5; unclear D gene. Between the trimmed V and J ends, which lost 2 bases and 6 bases, there was a span of 13 bases. There are 14 residues in the CDR3. CDR1 and CDR2 from the germline V gene are WNHNN and SYGVQD (reference sequence). The CDR3, as DNA: TGCGCCAGCAGTGAGCCCAAAATGGGGAAGACCCAGTACTTC. This translates into CASSEPKMGKTQYF.

The V call is TRBV6-6, the J call TRBJ1-2, with no clear D. This CDR3 contains 14 residues. Germline V gene lookup returns CDR1 MNHNY and CDR2 SVGAGI (reference sequence). Trimming took off 0 bases at V and 10 bases at J, with 15 bases between the two ends. The CDR3 loop is CASSYSDISVSYTF. The CDR3 nucleotides are TGTGCCAGCAGTTACTCTGATATTTCAGTCTCCTACACCTTC.

The V gene is TRBV5-1, the J gene TRBJ2-3; 8 nucleotides agree with TRBD2. This CDR3 is 17 amino acids long. Germline V gives CDR1 SGHRS, CDR2 YFSETQ. V was pared by 4 bases and J by 4 bases, with 14 bases of the junction left unmatched. The CDR3 here is CASSPQWGAGAADTQYF. The CDR3 region has the DNA TGCGCCAGCAGCCCACAGTGGGGAGCGGGAGCGGCAGATACGCAGTATTTT.

The CDR3 spells CASQRYTEAFF. CDR3 nucleotides: TGTGCCTCCCAACGGTACACTGAAGCTTTCTTT. The chain couples TRBV19 to TRBJ1-1, with D unclear. The CDR3 spans 11 residues. In germline, CDR1 is LNHDA, CDR2 SQIVND (reference sequence). V dropped 11 bases and J dropped 3 bases, with 10 bases sitting between them.

The chain uses TRBV27 and TRBJ2-1; 8 bases are a match to TRBD2. The J segment lost 0 bases and the V segment lost 5 bases, leaving 9 bases of the junction unmatched. The CDR3 contains 17 residues. CDR1 MNHEY and CDR2 SMNVEV come from the germline V gene (reference sequence). The DNA of the CDR3 is TGTGCCAGCAGTCCGAAAGCGGGAGTTCCCTCCTACAATGAGCAGTTCTTC. It is translated as CASSPKAGVPSYNEQFF.

V gene TRBV5-1 combines with J gene TRBJ2-1, with 9 bases lining up with TRBD1. The CDR3 runs to 15 residues. In germline, CDR1 is SGHRS, CDR2 YFSETQ. V shed 4 bases and J 5 bases; nucleotides not matched to a gene: 7. CDR3 region: CASSNGQGRNNEQFF. The CDR3 nucleotides read TGCGCCAGCAGCAACGGACAGGGGCGCAACAATGAGCAGTTCTTC.

V gene TRBV6-6 combines with J gene TRBJ2-1; 11 bases fit TRBD2. The CDR3 consists of 15 residues. Germline CDR1 reads MNHNY; CDR2 reads SVGAGI (reference sequence). The J segment lost 10 bases and the V segment lost 2 bases, leaving 7 bases of the junction unmatched. CDR3 sequence: CASSYKIAGGREQFF. The CDR3 nucleotides read TGTGCCAGCAGTTACAAAATAGCGGGAGGGCGGGAGCAGTTCTTC.

The CDR3 nucleotides are TGTGCCAGCAGCTTAGTTCCAGATACGCAGTATTTT. It translates to CASSLVPDTQYF. The genes are TRBV7-2 and TRBJ2-3; D remains ambiguous. In germline, CDR1 is SGHTA, CDR2 FQGNSA. The ends were cut back, 1 base at V and 4 bases at J, with 3 bases in the middle. This CDR3 is built from 12 residues.

The rearrangement joins TRBV9 to TRBJ2-2; D is unresolved. The CDR3 extends over 14 amino acids. Germline CDR1 SGDLS, CDR2 YYNGEE. V lost 0 bases and J 4 bases, leaving 7 bases between the germline ends. CDR3 loop: CASSVVESTGELFF. The CDR3 nucleotides are TGTGCCAGCAGCGTAGTGGAGAGCACCGGGGAGCTGTTTTTT.

Comment on this clone: Distinct nucleotide sequences in the sample also encode this CDR3. The chain is built from TRBV4-1 and TRBJ2-5, with a possible D match to TRBD2 (5 bases). This CDR3 spans 11 amino acids. In germline, CDR1 is MGHRA, CDR2 YSYEKL. Trimming removed 4 bases from V and 5 bases from J, with 5 bases in between. Written as DNA, the CDR3 is TGCGCCAGCAGCCCGGGGGAGACCCAGTACTTC. Its protein is CASSPGETQYF.

The J gene is TRBJ2-3, the V gene TRBV20-1; the D is unclear. Looked up from germline, CDR1 is DFQATT and CDR2 is SNEGSKA (reference sequence). The ends were cut back, 6 bases at V and 7 bases at J, with 8 bases in the middle. This CDR3 is 10 amino acids long. This chain's CDR3 is CSAYENTQYF. The CDR3 DNA is TGCAGTGCGTATGAGAATACGCAGTATTTT.

The gene calls are TRBV7-8 and TRBJ2-7, with D possibly TRBD2 on 5 matching bases. The CDR3 length is 13 residues. Per the germline V gene, CDR1 is SGHVS and CDR2 is FQNEAQ. V was trimmed by 2 bases and J by 3 bases, leaving 8 bases between them. The CDR3 DNA reads TGTGCCAGCAGCTTACTAGAGGGCTACGAGCAGTACGTC. Its protein is CASSLLEGYEQYV.

This clone was seen only once. The chain employs TRBV29-1 and TRBJ1-2; D remains ambiguous. Trimming stripped 5 bases from V and 8 bases from J, with 21 bases between. Germline loops: CDR1 SQVTM, CDR2 ANQGSEA. This CDR3 is 14 amino acids long. Written as DNA, the CDR3 is TGCAGCGTTTCCCAAGGACGCGAGGAGAAGGGCTACACCTTC. Its translation is CSVSQGREEKGYTF.

The chain uses TRBV7-2 and TRBJ1-1; tentative D call: TRBD1 (6 bases). The CDR3 runs to 14 residues. Germline V gene sequence: CDR1 SGHTA, CDR2 FQGNSA. V was pared by 5 bases and J by 6 bases, with 16 bases between. The CDR3 protein is CASSLLDSFAEAFF. The CDR3 DNA follows: TGTGCCAGCAGCCTATTGGACAGTTTCGCTGAAGCTTTCTTT.

The chain uses TRBV7-9 and TRBJ2-1; 7 positions agree with TRBD1. The CDR3 consists of 14 residues. V gave up 7 bases and J gave up 2 bases; unmatched junction bases: 5. Looked up from germline, CDR1 is SEHNR and CDR2 is FQNEAQ (reference sequence). The CDR3 reads CASTRQGPYNEQFF. The CDR3 DNA follows: TGTGCCAGCACCCGACAGGGTCCCTACAATGAGCAGTTCTTC.

This clone has a handful of counts. A junction boundary mismatches the germline segment, possibly from a read error. The J gene is TRBJ1-5, the V gene TRBV5-3; 7 nucleotides align to TRBD1. TRBV5-3 is an ORF for which the function is uncertain. The CDR3 loop spans 13 amino acids. The CDR3 loop is CARSLSIRDSRAF. The CDR3 nucleotides read TGTGCCAGAAGCTTGTCCATACGGGACAGCAGAGCTTTT.

The chain combines TRBV5-1 with TRBJ2-1, with 12 bases that match TRBD2. The CDR3 covers 15 residues. Germline V gives CDR1 SGHRS, CDR2 YFSETQ. V shed 0 bases, J shed 7 bases, and the junction held 2 bases outside the gene matches. This chain's CDR3 is CASSLGLAGANEQFF. As DNA, the CDR3 is TGCGCCAGCAGCTTGGGACTAGCGGGAGCAAATGAGCAGTTCTTC.

The chain carries TRBV11-3 and TRBJ2-3; D not resolved. The ends were cut back, 5 bases at V and 0 bases at J, with 9 bases in the middle. From germline, CDR1 is SGHNT and CDR2 YENEEA. CDR3 length: 14 amino acids. The CDR3: CASSHQTSTDTQYF. The CDR3 nucleotides are TGTGCCAGCAGCCATCAGACTAGCACAGATACGCAGTATTTT. The entire variable domain, with the rest obtained from reference TRBV11-3 and TRBJ2-3, is as follows: EAGVVQSPRYKIIEKKQPVAFWCNPISGHNTLYWYLQNLGQGPELLIRYENEEAVDDSQLPKDRFSAERLKGVDSTLKIQPAELGDSAVYLCASSHQTSTDTQYFGPGTRLTVL.

This rearrangement joins TRBV4-1 to TRBJ1-2, with TRBD1 matching 9 bases. CDR1 and CDR2 (germline): MGHRA, YSYEKL. The CDR3 totals 16 residues. With 3 bases clipped from V and 7 bases from J, the junction kept 12 bases outside the gene matches. The CDR3 DNA reads TGCGCCAGCAGCCAGGAACCCGACAGGGGGGGCAGTGGCTACACCTTC. This codes for CASSQEPDRGGSGYTF.

The chain couples TRBV5-6 to TRBJ2-7, with 7 bases that match TRBD2. The V gene's germline CDR1 is SGHDT and CDR2 YYEEEE. The CDR3 spans 14 residues. Unmatched junction bases numbered 4, after V lost 2 bases and J lost 2 bases. CDR3 in DNA: TGTGCCAGCAGCTTAGGGAGGGTCCCCTACGAGCAGTACGTC. Residues: CASSLGRVPYEQYV.

The gene calls are TRBV18 and TRBJ1-6; 7 nucleotides match TRBD1. This CDR3 is built from 15 residues. The germline CDR1 and CDR2 sequences are KGHSH and LQKENI. V shed 2 bases, J shed 10 bases, and the junction held 8 bases outside the gene matches. The CDR3 nucleotides are TGTGCCAGCTCACCAAAGACAGGGAAAGGCTCACCCCTCCACTTT. Protein: CASSPKTGKGSPLHF.

The rearrangement links TRBV19 to TRBJ1-1; D gene ambiguous. Trimming removed 7 bases from V and 4 bases from J, with 22 bases in between. CDR3 size: 16 residues. Per germline, CDR1 LNHDA and CDR2 SQIVND (reference sequence). CDR3 residues: CASKNYPALSFTEAFF. The DNA of the CDR3 is TGTGCCAGTAAAAACTACCCGGCCCTAAGCTTCACTGAAGCTTTCTTT. Looking up the rest from reference TRBV19 and TRBJ1-1 gives the full variable domain: DGGITQSPKYLFRKEGQNVTLSCEQNLNHDAMYWYRQDPGQGLRLIYYSQIVNDFQKGDIAEGYSVSREKKESFPLTVTSAQKNPTAFYLCASKNYPALSFTEAFFGQGTRLTVV.

This chain uses TRBV5-1 with TRBJ1-1; 9 nucleotides align to TRBD1. CDR1 SGHRS and CDR2 YFSETQ come from the germline V gene. The J segment lost 5 bases and the V segment lost 7 bases, leaving 9 bases of the junction unmatched. The CDR3 loop spans 14 amino acids. CDR3 sequence reads: CASGGQGGFTEAFF. The DNA of the CDR3 is TGCGCCAGCGGGGGACAGGGAGGATTTACTGAAGCTTTCTTT. Full variable domain (rest looked up from reference TRBV5-1 and TRBJ1-1): KAGVTQTPRYLIKTRGQQVTLSCSPISGHRSVSWYQQTPGQGLQFLFEYFSETQRNKGNFPGRFSGRQFSNSRSEMNVSTLELGDSALYLCASGGQGGFTEAFFGQGTRLTVV.

The V and J genes are TRBV6-1 and TRBJ2-3, with 10 nucleotides matching TRBD2. The V and J ends lost 4 bases and 2 bases, in that order; junction bases with no gene match: 6. The CDR3 is 16 residues long. CDR1 is MNHNS, CDR2 SASEGT, per germline. CDR3 sequence (DNA): TGTGCCAGCAGTGCCTCTAGCGGGAGTTTCACAGATACGCAGTATTTT. It encodes CASSASSGSFTDTQYF.

The V and J genes are TRBV19 and TRBJ1-1, with 7 positions matching TRBD1. CDR1 is LNHDA, CDR2 SQIVND, per germline (reference sequence). The CDR3 spans 13 residues. V lost 4 bases and J lost 5; bases outside the gene matches: 4. The CDR3 DNA reads TGTGCCAGTAGTAACCCGACAGGGACTGAAGCTTTCTTT. Protein sequence: CASSNPTGTEAFF.

The rearrangement uses TRBV10-1 and TRBJ2-1; D may be TRBD2 (7 bases). The length of the CDR3 is 14 residues. Per the germline V gene, CDR1 is WNHNN and CDR2 is SYGVQD (reference sequence). V lost 2 bases and J lost 9, with 14 bases in between. In DNA, the CDR3 is TGCGCCAGCAGTGAGATGGCGGGGGCTAGTGAGCAGTTCTTC. This sequence encodes CASSEMAGASEQFF.